Shown below are 18 T cell receptor beta chains from a single sample sequenced in a study of beta chain features in type 1 diabetes. Every bit of the isolated RNA underwent reverse transcription, so sequencing read expressed TCRB transcripts. Profiling relied on immunoSEQ multiplex PCR, and the TCRdb table lists in-frame clones only, not all of them. The sample consists of 150,000 or so clones, 7% to 10% of them appearing once. The sequenced sample was central memory CD4+ T cells from blood. These TCRs come from a woman under 30 in good health.

This clone was seen only a few times. The genes are TRBV7-3 and TRBJ1-1; D gene ambiguous. The germline V and J ends were trimmed by 0 bases and 6 bases, with 8 bases remaining between them. This CDR3 is built from 13 residues. Germline CDR1 is SGHTA and CDR2 is FQGTGA. The CDR3 loop is CASSLTRHAEAFF. The DNA of the CDR3 is TGTGCCAGCAGCTTAACGCGGCACGCTGAAGCTTTCTTT.

This chain connects TRBV18 to TRBJ2-1; 11 bases align to TRBD1. V was pared by 2 bases and J by 10 bases, with 4 bases of the junction left unmatched. The CDR3 is made up of 14 amino acids. Per germline, CDR1 KGHSH and CDR2 LQKENI. CDR3 sequence: CASSPGTGGNEQFF. The CDR3, as DNA: TGTGCCAGCTCACCAGGGACAGGGGGAAACGAGCAGTTCTTC.

The genes are TRBV5-1 and TRBJ1-3; 7 bases match TRBD1. Germline CDR1 SGHRS, CDR2 YFSETQ. This CDR3 is built from 12 residues. V gave up 4 bases and J gave up 6 bases; unmatched junction bases: 1. This chain's CDR3 is CASSTGENTIYF. CDR3 nucleotide sequence: TGCGCCAGCAGCACAGGGGAAAACACCATATATTTT.

This clone showed up just a few times. The rearrangement uses TRBV2 and TRBJ1-1; maybe TRBD1 (5 bases). The CDR3 is 14 amino acids. Germline CDR1 reads SNHLY; CDR2 reads FYNNEI. Trimming removed 7 bases at V and 5 bases at J, with 17 bases between. The CDR3 bases are TGTGCCAGCATGGCGGGGCTATTGAGGACTGAAGCTTTCTTT. Amino acids: CASMAGLLRTEAFF.

This clone was detected a few times. This chain uses TRBV4-1 with TRBJ2-7; TRBD2 agrees at 12 bases. Germline CDR1 MGHRA, CDR2 YSYEKL. Trimming cost V 4 bases and J 4 bases; bases outside gene matches: 8. This CDR3 spans 16 amino acids. The CDR3 DNA sequence: TGCGCCAGCAGCCCCTCGACTAGCGGGAGAGGATACGAGCAGTACTTC. Protein sequence: CASSPSTSGRGYEQYF.

The V gene is TRBV9, the J gene TRBJ2-5; D not certain. The V end lost 0 bases, the J end lost 1 base, and 7 bases lay between the germline ends. The CDR3 runs 14 residues. Germline values: CDR1 SGDLS, CDR2 YYNGEE. The CDR3 DNA reads TGTGCCAGCAGCGTAGACAGCTCCCAAGAGACCCAGTACTTC. Its protein product is CASSVDSSQETQYF.

This clone has more than one count but fewer than ten. V gene TRBV5-8 combines with J gene TRBJ2-5; TRBD2 might be the D (6 bases). Per the germline V gene, CDR1 is SGHTS and CDR2 is YDEGEE. The CDR3 length is 13 residues. Trimming shortened V by 5 bases and J by 2 bases, and 10 bases separated the two germline ends. The CDR3 sequence is CASRGRGQETQYF. The CDR3 DNA reads TGTGCCAGCAGGGGTCGGGGGCAAGAGACCCAGTACTTC.

This chain connects TRBV11-2 to TRBJ2-7; D is undetermined. V gave up 2 bases and J gave up 0 bases, with 8 bases separating them. The CDR3 sequence is 14 residues long. CDR1 and CDR2 (germline): SGHAT, FQNNGV. The CDR3 reads CASSLLHSSYEQYF. DNA for the CDR3: TGTGCCAGCAGCTTATTACACAGCTCCTACGAGCAGTACTTC.

The chain has TRBV5-4 and TRBJ1-6; weak D call: TRBD1 (6 bases). V was trimmed by 2 bases and J by 7 bases, leaving 7 bases between them. Germline V gene data show CDR1 as SGHNT and CDR2 as YYREEE (reference sequence). The CDR3 length is 13 residues. The CDR3 is CASSLQGNSPLHF. The CDR3 DNA sequence: TGTGCCAGCAGCTTACAGGGAAATTCACCCCTCCACTTT. The whole variable domain, remainder taken from reference TRBV5-4 and TRBJ1-6, is ETGVTQSPTHLIKTRGQQVTLRCSSQSGHNTVSWYQQALGQGPQFIFQYYREEENGRGNFPPRFSGLQFPNYSSELNVNALELDDSALYLCASSLQGNSPLHFGNGTRLTVT.

This clone has a handful of counts. J is TRBJ2-1 and V is TRBV5-8; TRBD2 matches 9 bases. Losses at the gene ends were 4 bases for V and 4 bases for J; bases not matched to a gene: 6. The CDR3 has 15 residues. The V gene's germline CDR1 is SGHTS and CDR2 YDEGEE. The CDR3 bases are TGTGCCAGCAGCCCAAGACTAGCGGTATACAATGAGCAGTTCTTC. It is translated as CASSPRLAVYNEQFF. Full variable domain (rest looked up from reference TRBV5-8 and TRBJ2-1): EAGVTQSPTHLIKTRGQQATLRCSPISGHTSVYWYQQALGLGLQFLLWYDEGEERNRGNFPPRFSGRQFPNYSSELNVNALELEDSALYLCASSPRLAVYNEQFFGPGTRLTVL.

The J gene is TRBJ2-7, the V gene TRBV11-2; 7 nucleotides line up with TRBD2. V lost 5 bases, J lost 0 bases, and 4 bases stayed unmatched. Germline CDR1 reads SGHAT; CDR2 reads FQNNGV. This CDR3 has 14 residues. This chain's CDR3 is CASSPTGGSYEQYF. In nucleotides, the CDR3 is TGTGCCAGCAGCCCCACGGGGGGCTCCTACGAGCAGTACTTC. The complete variable domain, with remaining parts taken from reference TRBV11-2 and TRBJ2-7, reads EAGVAQSPRYKIIEKRQSVAFWCNPISGHATLYWYQQILGQGPKLLIQFQNNGVVDDSQLPKDRFSAERLKGVDSTLKIQPAKLEDSAVYLCASSPTGGSYEQYFGPGTRLTVT.

This clone was counted between two and nine times. The chain employs TRBV9 and TRBJ1-1, with D perhaps matching TRBD1 (5 bases). The germline gives CDR1 SGDLS, CDR2 YYNGEE. V was clipped by 2 bases and J by 0 bases, with 8 bases between them. There are 14 residues in the CDR3. This CDR3 is CASSVGHMNTEAFF. The CDR3 DNA sequence: TGTGCCAGCAGCGTTGGACACATGAACACTGAAGCTTTCTTT.

The chain recombines TRBV27 with TRBJ2-6; no clear D. The germline V gene has CDR1 MNHEY and CDR2 SMNVEV (reference sequence). The length of the CDR3 is 15 residues. V dropped 6 bases and J dropped 6 bases, with 15 bases sitting between them. CDR3 residues: CASRPLSTEANVLTF. CDR3 in DNA: TGTGCCAGCAGGCCCCTGTCTACTGAGGCCAACGTCCTGACTTTC.

The gene calls are TRBV30 and TRBJ2-7, with 12 bases lining up with TRBD2. The germline V gene has CDR1 GTSNPN and CDR2 SVGIG (reference sequence). J was trimmed by 4 bases and V by 4 bases; bases with no gene match: 11. The CDR3 has 16 amino acids. This CDR3 is CAWKVYATSGSYEQYF. The CDR3 nucleotides are TGTGCCTGGAAAGTCTACGCGACTAGCGGGAGTTACGAGCAGTACTTC. The full variable domain, its missing parts supplied by reference TRBV30 and TRBJ2-7, is SQTIHQWPATLVQPVGSPLSLECTVEGTSNPNLYWYRQAAGRGLQLLFYSVGIGQISSEVPQNLSASRPQDRQFILSSKKLLLSDSGFYLCAWKVYATSGSYEQYFGPGTRLTVT.

This clone turned up a few times. This chain connects TRBV4-3 to TRBJ1-1, with a tentative D call TRBD1 (5 bases). Between the trimmed V and J ends, which lost 0 bases and 7 bases, there was a span of 12 bases. Germline CDR1 reads LGHNA; CDR2 reads YSLEER. The CDR3 totals 14 residues. CDR3: CASSQERRGGEAFF. DNA for the CDR3: TGCGCCAGCAGCCAAGAGCGACGGGGGGGTGAAGCTTTCTTT.

This rearrangement joins TRBV7-2 to TRBJ2-3; TRBD2 agrees at 9 bases. CDR3 size: 16 residues. With 0 bases clipped from V and 2 bases from J, the junction kept 3 bases outside the gene matches. CDR1 SGHTA and CDR2 FQGNSA come from the germline V gene. In DNA form, the CDR3 reads TGTGCCAGCAGCTTAGCGCCTAGCGGGACCACAGATACGCAGTATTTT. Translating it yields CASSLAPSGTTDTQYF.

The gene calls are TRBV19 and TRBJ2-1, with 10 nucleotides matching TRBD1. CDR1 and CDR2 (germline): LNHDA, SQIVND (reference sequence). The V gene end was trimmed by 4 bases and the J gene end by 3 bases; junction bases not matched to a gene: 3. The CDR3 spans 15 residues. The CDR3 here is CASSTGTGVYNEQFF. The CDR3 nucleotides are TGTGCCAGTAGTACCGGGACAGGGGTCTACAATGAGCAGTTCTTC.

The V and J genes are TRBV30 and TRBJ1-5; 9 bases match TRBD1. The germline V gene encodes CDR1 GTSNPN and CDR2 SVGIG (reference sequence). The ends lost 2 bases at V and 7 bases at J; junction bases unmatched: 6. CDR3 length equals 14 residues. The CDR3 here is CAWSMDRGGQPQHF. The CDR3, as DNA: TGTGCCTGGAGTATGGACAGGGGAGGACAGCCCCAGCATTTT.